This T cell receptor (beta chain) was recorded in a study of cytomegalovirus exposure and HLA in healthy donors. The study, taken as a whole, reports: Across donors, sequencing depth was assumed by presence/absence analyses to be roughly uniform. Most TCRs appeared rarely, but some public TCRs recurred in many donors. Cytomegalovirus association was listed for about 150 TCR beta chains. In vitro, a few CMV-associated chains proved specific for CMV antigens.

CDR1 is MNHNS and CDR2 is SASEGT in the germline V gene. The CDR3 loop spans 14 amino acids. The germline V and J ends were trimmed by 7 bases and 2 bases, with 12 bases remaining between them. Of note for this clone: Its antigen remains unidentified.

Primers: 60 Vbeta forward and 13 Jbeta reverse. Assay used: immunoSEQ multiplex PCR; TCRdb lists only in-frame clones, some missing. Its clone listing holds approximately 72,000 clones. The specimen sequenced was PBMCs. The V call is TRBV6-1, the J call TRBJ1-5, with unresolved D. The sequence was collected from a man aged 35 to 55 in good health and CMV-seronegative. CDR3 residues: CASTAGYGNQPQHF. DNA for the CDR3: TGTGCCAGCACGGCGGGCTATGGCAATCAGCCCCAGCATTTT.